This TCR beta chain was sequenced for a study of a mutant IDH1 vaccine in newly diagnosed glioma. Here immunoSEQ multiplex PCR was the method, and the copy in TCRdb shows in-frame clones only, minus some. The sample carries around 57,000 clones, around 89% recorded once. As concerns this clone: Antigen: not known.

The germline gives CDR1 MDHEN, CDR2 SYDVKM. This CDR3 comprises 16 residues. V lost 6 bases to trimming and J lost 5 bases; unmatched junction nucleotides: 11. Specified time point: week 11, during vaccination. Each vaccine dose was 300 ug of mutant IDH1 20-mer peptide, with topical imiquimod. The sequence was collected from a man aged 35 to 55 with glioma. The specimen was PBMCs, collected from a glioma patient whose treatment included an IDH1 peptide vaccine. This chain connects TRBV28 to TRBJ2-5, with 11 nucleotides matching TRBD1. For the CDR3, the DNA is TGTGCCAGCAGGAGCCGGGACAGGGGGGGATGGGAGACCCAGTACTTC. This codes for CASRSRDRGGWETQYF.